The sequence of this TCR beta chain was determined in a study of T cell repertoires in cytomegalovirus infection. Turning to the study itself: Matching HLA type, along with CMV infection, was indicated by public TCR beta signatures. General observations from the study: Identification of carriers of CMV plus the relevant HLA was achieved through cumulative public TCR beta family frequency.

This clonotype was counted a few times. Antigen unknown. TCRdb processed the reads anew with MiXCR; each CDR3 protein has one entry. The sample has nearly 450,000 distinct CDR3 sequences, around 32% seen once. The germline CDR1 and CDR2 sequences are MNHEY and SVGEGT. V was pared by 6 bases and J by 1 base, with 9 bases between. The CDR3 is made up of 13 amino acids. The sequenced sample was PBMCs. The chain links TRBV6-2 or TRBV6-3 to TRBJ2-5; unclear D gene. The receptor was isolated from a human donor in good health (CMV status not recorded). Some clones in this sample may be carry-over from other donors' samples. The CDR3 spells CASRKTVQETQYF. For the CDR3, the DNA is TGTGCCAGCAGGAAAACCGTCCAAGAGACCCAGTACTTC.